Sequencing of this TCR beta chain was carried out in a study of long-term antiretroviral therapy in people with HIV. Version v3.0 of the immunoSEQ assay was performed at survey level. Sequencing set out to capture roughly 40,000-50,000 T-cell genomes per sample. Sequencing used immunoSEQ multiplex PCR; TCRdb keeps in-frame clones, though not all of them. The sample records roughly 30,000 clones, around 90% being singletons. Notes on this clone: Its antigen is undetermined.

Study-wide results and limits: ART adherence, viral resistance and therapy changes went undocumented.

Trimming cost V 5 bases and J 8 bases; bases outside gene matches: 15. Germline lookup yields CDR1 SGHTA and CDR2 FQGNSA. This CDR3 region has 16 residues. This TCR was recovered from a woman under 30 with HIV. This chain uses TRBV7-2 with TRBJ2-1; TRBD2 matches at 7 bases. Sequenced material: unsorted PBMCs, taken 1.8 years after starting antiretroviral therapy. The CDR3 sequence is CASSPLSRTRRDEQFF. CDR3 nucleotide sequence: TGTGCCAGCAGCCCGCTCTCCAGGACTAGAAGGGATGAGCAGTTCTTC.